This TCR beta chain comes out of a study of human T cells and chemical hapten exposure. This clonotype was picked up many times. The germline gene is not matched at one end of the junction; a read error may be the cause. Germline CDR1 reads SGDLS; CDR2 reads YYNGEE. This CDR3 spans 14 amino acids. TCRdb fed the RACE reads into MiXCR, producing one record per CDR3 protein. The sample has about 350,000 distinct CDR3 sequences; just under 6.5% are singletons. Time point indicated: patch test 2, 6 weeks after DPC sensitization. The treatment denotes: therapeutic diphenylcyclopropenone sensitization with weekly scalp DPC.

The sample here was whole blood, taken in connection with sensitization to the hapten diphenylcyclopropenone (DPC). This rearrangement joins TRBV9 to TRBJ2-1, with D possibly being TRBD1 or TRBD2 (6 bases each). The sequence came from a woman in her late teens or twenties with alopecia areata. Some clones in this sample may be carry-over from other donors' samples. The CDR3 DNA follows: TGTGCCAGCAGCGTAGGGGGGGCCTTCGATGAACAGTTCTTC. Protein product: CASSVGGAFDEQFF.